This is a list of T cell receptor beta chains from one sample in a study of blood T cells in healthy people across ages. TCRdb called the 5' RACE reads again in MiXCR, with one record for every CDR3 protein. Altogether 800,000 to 950,000 distinct CDR3 sequences are present, roughly 34% being singletons, with the ten largest covering around 13%. Sequencing was performed on blood. These receptors were obtained from a man between 18 and 29 years old in good health. Each CDR3 is given with its conserved first and last residue. A D gene is named only where the DNA matches it firmly. The size of a clone is reported for some rows only, either as once, few or many, or as a class for expanded clones.

V,J,size,D,length,CDR3,DNA
TRBV4-2,TRBJ2-1,few,NA,16,CASSQPQGPPYNEQFF,TGTGCCAGCAGCCAACCACAGGGACCCCCCTACAATGAGCAGTTCTTC
TRBV2,TRBJ1-5,once,NA,13,CASSDLNHQPQHF,TGTGCCAGCAGTGATTTAAACCATCAGCCCCAGCATTTT
TRBV2,TRBJ2-7,few,NA,15,CASSIQQESSYEQYF,TGTGCCAGCAGCATCCAACAGGAAAGCTCCTACGAGCAGTACTTC
TRBV20-1,TRBJ2-5,NA,NA,15,CSARDGRAGLETQYF,TGCAGTGCTAGAGATGGAAGGGCAGGTCTGGAGACCCAGTACTTC
TRBV7-3,TRBJ1-1,NA,NA,14,CASSSSGWDTEAFF,TGTGCCAGCAGCTCCTCGGGATGGGACACTGAAGCTTTCTTT
TRBV10-3,TRBJ2-6,many,TRBD1,17,CAISERQGLSGANVLTF,TGTGCCATCAGCGAGAGACAGGGCCTCTCTGGGGCCAACGTCCTGACTTTC
TRBV28,TRBJ2-1,NA,NA,11,CASSFAQEKFF,TGTGCCAGCAGTTTTGCCCAGGAGAAGTTCTTC
TRBV5-1,TRBJ2-3,few,NA,12,CASSPGYGTQYF,TGCGCCAGCAGTCCTGGCTACGGTACGCAGTATTTT
TRBV5-1,TRBJ1-4,NA,NA,15,CASSSKGGTNEKLFF,TGCGCCAGCAGCTCAAAAGGGGGGACTAATGAAAAACTGTTTTTT
TRBV9,TRBJ1-2,few,NA,14,CASSVGSASYGYTF,TGTGCCAGCAGCGTAGGGTCCGCATCCTATGGCTACACCTTC
TRBV7-2,TRBJ2-4,NA,TRBD2,18,CASSYRTSGSIGKNIQYF,TGTGCCAGCAGCTATCGGACTAGCGGGAGTATCGGGAAAAACATTCAGTACTTC
TRBV4-2,TRBJ2-2,few,NA,13,CATGTPRAGELFF,TGTGCCACTGGGACGCCGAGGGCCGGGGAGCTGTTTTTT
TRBV6-5,TRBJ2-6,NA,NA,15,CASSYKDPGANVLNF,TGTGCCAGCAGCTATAAAGACCCTGGGGCCAACGTCCTGAATTTC
TRBV4-3,TRBJ2-2,few,NA,18,CASSQAIQGQENTGELFF,TGCGCCAGCAGCCAAGCTATTCAGGGGCAAGAGAACACCGGGGAGCTGTTTTTT
TRBV4-3,TRBJ2-2,NA,NA,18,CASSQDPVGGFNTGELFF,TGCGCCAGCAGCCAAGACCCAGTGGGGGGATTCAACACCGGGGAGCTGTTTTTT
TRBV7-9,TRBJ2-1,few,NA,15,CASSLAPTVYNEQFF,TGTGCCAGCAGCTTAGCTCCGACGGTATACAATGAGCAGTTCTTC
TRBV7-2,TRBJ2-5,NA,NA,13,CASSVGVGETQYF,TGTGCCAGCAGCGTAGGGGTCGGGGAGACCCAGTACTTC
TRBV11-3,TRBJ1-2,NA,NA,13,CAGSLDGNYGYTF,TGTGCCGGCAGCTTGGACGGTAACTATGGCTACACCTTC
TRBV12-3/TRBV12-4,TRBJ2-3,NA,TRBD2,15,CASRPGGGSTDTQYF,TGTGCCAGCAGACCCGGGGGGGGAAGCACAGATACGCAGTATTTT
TRBV12-3/TRBV12-4,TRBJ1-2,few,TRBD1,13,CASTTTGPYGYTF,TGTGCCAGCACCACGACAGGGCCCTATGGCTACACCTTC
TRBV20-1,TRBJ1-1,NA,TRBD1,16,CSAGDPRQGWGTEAFF,TGCAGTGCGGGCGATCCCCGACAGGGATGGGGCACTGAAGCTTTCTTT
TRBV29-1,TRBJ2-3,NA,NA,18,CSVKSLGTRRNWGDTQYF,TGCAGCGTTAAATCCCTCGGGACACGAAGGAATTGGGGTGATACGCAGTATTTT
TRBV27,TRBJ2-3,few,TRBD2,15,CASSLNGGAKDTQYF,TGTGCCAGCAGTTTAAACGGGGGGGCGAAAGATACGCAGTATTTT
TRBV20-1,TRBJ2-5,NA,NA,13,CSASDYQEETQYF,TGCAGTGCATCTGACTATCAGGAAGAGACCCAGTACTTC
TRBV28,TRBJ2-2,NA,NA,16,CASSSRPAALSGELFF,TGTGCCAGCAGTTCTCGGCCTGCCGCTTTATCCGGGGAGCTGTTTTTT
TRBV6-5,TRBJ2-2,NA,NA,15,CASSFIVSNTGELFF,TGTGCCAGCAGTTTTATAGTCTCGAACACCGGGGAGCTGTTTTTT
TRBV2,TRBJ2-7,few,TRBD2,12,CASSGRAYEQYF,TGTGCCAGTAGCGGGAGGGCCTACGAGCAGTACTTC
TRBV20-1,TRBJ2-7,few,TRBD2,15,CSARDGGTSSYEQYF,TGCAGTGCTAGAGATGGAGGGACTAGCTCCTACGAGCAGTACTTC
TRBV15,TRBJ1-1,NA,TRBD1,17,CTTSREGTGGRRTEAFF,TGTACCACCAGCAGAGAGGGGACAGGGGGGCGACGGACTGAAGCTTTCTTT
TRBV7-6,TRBJ1-1,NA,NA,15,CASSLEARRNTEAFF,TGTGCCAGCAGCTTAGAGGCCAGGAGGAACACTGAAGCTTTCTTT
TRBV10-3,TRBJ1-1,few,NA,16,CAISESIRPGEGEAFF,TGTGCCATCAGTGAGTCGATCAGGCCAGGCGAAGGTGAAGCTTTCTTT
TRBV6-1,TRBJ2-1,NA,TRBD2,16,CASSANAGLAGEPQFF,TGTGCCAGCAGTGCCAATGCGGGACTAGCGGGGGAGCCCCAGTTCTTC
TRBV12-3/TRBV12-4,TRBJ2-7,NA,TRBD1,12,CASRQGAGEQYF,TGTGCCAGCAGACAGGGGGCAGGCGAGCAGTACTTC
TRBV30,TRBJ2-7,NA,TRBD2,13,CAWKRRGSYEQYF,TGTGCCTGGAAGCGGCGGGGGTCCTACGAGCAGTACTTC
TRBV29-1,TRBJ2-7,NA,TRBD1,14,CSVEGGTESYEQYF,TGCAGCGTTGAAGGAGGGACAGAGTCCTACGAGCAGTACTTC
TRBV20-1,TRBJ2-1,NA,TRBD2,14,CSAESGSSYNEQFF,TGCAGTGCTGAAAGCGGGAGCTCCTACAATGAGCAGTTCTTC
TRBV4-1,TRBJ2-7,many,NA,14,CASSQTTGEYEQYF,TGCGCCAGCAGCCAGACGACAGGCGAATACGAGCAGTACTTC
TRBV7-2,TRBJ2-5,few,TRBD1,14,CASSLQGAGETQYF,TGTGCCAGCAGCTTACAGGGGGCGGGGGAGACCCAGTACTTC
TRBV9,TRBJ2-1,NA,NA,13,CASSVGRFDGQFF,TGTGCCAGCAGCGTAGGTCGCTTCGATGGGCAGTTCTTC
TRBV5-1,TRBJ2-1,once,NA,15,CASSLLSFSYNEQFF,TGCGCCAGCAGTTTACTGTCCTTCTCCTACAATGAGCAGTTCTTC
TRBV15,TRBJ2-1,NA,TRBD2,16,CATSRDQRGAQETQFF,TGTGCCACCAGCAGAGATCAGCGGGGGGCCCAAGAGACCCAGTTCTTC
TRBV5-1,TRBJ2-5,few,NA,15,CASSLQSSGQETQYF,TGCGCCAGCAGCTTACAGTCTTCAGGCCAAGAGACCCAGTACTTC
TRBV28,TRBJ1-1,many,NA,14,CASSLADTNTEAFF,TGTGCCAGCAGTTTGGCGGACACGAACACTGAAGCTTTCTTT
TRBV29-1,TRBJ1-2,many,NA,8,CSAAGYTF,TGCAGCGCGGCTGGCTACACCTTC
TRBV10-3,TRBJ1-3,NA,TRBD1,14,CAITSGTVGNTIYF,TGTGCCATCACCTCTGGGACAGTAGGAAACACCATATATTTT
TRBV9,TRBJ2-3,few,NA,15,CASSVEAGAPDTQYF,TGTGCCAGCAGCGTAGAGGCGGGGGCCCCAGATACGCAGTATTTT